The rows below give T cell receptor beta chains drawn from one sample of a study of T cell responses to AZD1222 COVID-19 vaccine. The assay was immunoSEQ multiplex PCR, and TCRdb's table has in-frame clones only and misses some. This repertoire shows under 150,000 clones, more than 75% found once; its top ten account for more than 3%. The starting material was peripheral blood, obtained on day 0 of AZD1222 vaccination. These receptors all come from an adult in good health. CDR3s include the opening cysteine and the closing phenylalanine or tryptophan. The order of the fields is V gene, clone size, CDR3 length, D gene, J gene, CDR3 protein, CDR3 DNA. A D gene is named only where the DNA matches it firmly. Clone size is shown for a subset of rows, as once, few, many or a class of expanded clone.

TRBV5-1,.,15,.,TRBJ1-1,CASSRSGFVNTEAFF,TGCGCCAGCAGCCGATCAGGGTTTGTGAACACTGAAGCTTTCTTT
TRBV5-1,.,14,.,TRBJ1-3,CASSLVGTGNTIYF,TGCGCCAGCAGCTTGGTGGGAACCGGAAACACCATATATTTT
TRBV29-1,once,13,TRBD1,TRBJ1-1,CSVDRDRGTEAFF,TGCAGCGTTGACCGAGACAGGGGCACTGAAGCTTTCTTT
TRBV18,once,12,.,TRBJ1-1,CASSPRGPEAFF,TGTGCCAGCTCACCACGGGGACCTGAAGCTTTCTTT
TRBV7-2,.,14,.,TRBJ2-7,CASSLADRAYEQYF,TGTGCCAGCAGCTTAGCCGACAGAGCCTACGAGCAGTACTTC
TRBV2,.,15,.,TRBJ1-2,CASSDASAGVYGYTF,TGTGCCAGCAGTGACGCCTCGGCAGGGGTCTATGGCTACACCTTC
TRBV29-1,.,14,.,TRBJ2-1,CSYARGQTYNEQFF,TGCAGCTATGCCCGGGGCCAAACTTACAATGAGCAGTTCTTC
TRBV27,.,17,.,TRBJ2-1,CASSLGRALSSYNEQFF,TGTGCCAGCAGTTTAGGGCGGGCCTTGAGCTCCTACAATGAGCAGTTCTTC
TRBV5-1,.,14,.,TRBJ1-6,CASSGGADHSPLHF,TGCGCCAGCAGCGGCGGGGCAGACCATTCACCCCTCCACTTT
TRBV6-5,.,15,.,TRBJ1-2,CASSYTAGKRDGYTF,TGTGCCAGCAGCTACACCGCAGGGAAGAGGGATGGCTACACCTTC
TRBV6-5,.,12,.,TRBJ1-1,CASSRGVAEAFF,TGTGCCAGCAGCCGAGGGGTTGCTGAAGCTTTCTTT
TRBV10-3,once,17,.,TRBJ2-7,CAISESTDRQKSYEQYF,TGTGCCATCAGTGAGTCTACCGACAGGCAAAAGTCCTACGAGCAGTACTTC
TRBV29-1,.,12,TRBD1,TRBJ2-5,CSQGEPQETQYF,TGCAGCCAGGGGGAACCCCAAGAGACCCAGTACTTC
TRBV25-1,.,14,.,TRBJ1-1,CASATTGTGTEAFF,TGTGCCAGCGCAACCACAGGGACCGGCACTGAAGCTTTCTTT
TRBV5-1,.,15,.,TRBJ2-2,CASSLVEAGAGELFF,TGCGCCAGCAGCTTGGTGGAGGCAGGAGCCGGGGAGCTGTTTTTT
TRBV7-8,few,19,.,TRBJ1-3,CASSFLWVGSLNSGNTIYF,.
TRBV6-4,.,14,TRBD1,TRBJ2-2,CASQVGGGTGELFF,TGTGCCAGCCAAGTAGGGGGCGGCACCGGGGAGCTGTTTTTT
TRBV29-1,.,14,.,TRBJ2-3,CSVHGGSSTDTQYF,TGCAGCGTGCACGGGGGCTCCAGCACAGATACGCAGTATTTT
TRBV4-1,.,13,.,TRBJ1-4,CASSQPSGEKLFF,TGCGCCAGCAGCCAACCTAGCGGGGAAAAACTGTTTTTT
TRBV19,.,14,.,TRBJ1-1,CASSALRQNTEAFF,TGTGCCAGTAGTGCCTTACGGCAGAACACTGAAGCTTTCTTT
TRBV6-5,.,16,TRBD1,TRBJ1-3,CASSFAGGARGNTIYF,TGTGCCAGCAGTTTCGCAGGGGGCGCGAGGGGAAACACCATATATTTT
TRBV14,once,15,.,TRBJ1-6,CASSQGFSSNSPLHF,TGTGCCAGCAGCCAAGGTTTCTCGTCTAATTCACCCCTCCACTTT
TRBV19,.,16,TRBD1,TRBJ2-1,CASSIGRTGGLNEQFF,TGTGCCAGTAGTATCGGCCGGACAGGGGGTTTGAATGAGCAGTTCTTC
TRBV5-1,.,15,.,TRBJ2-5,CASSRGTSGRETQYF,TGCGCCAGCAGCCGTGGGACTTCGGGGCGGGAGACCCAGTACTTC
TRBV6-4,.,14,TRBD2,TRBJ2-3,CASRDPAGPDTQYF,TGTGCCAGCAGAGACCCAGCGGGGCCAGATACGCAGTATTTT
TRBV19,.,15,.,TRBJ2-5,CASSISYGPGETQYF,TGTGCCAGTAGTATCAGTTACGGCCCTGGGGAGACCCAGTACTTC
TRBV12-5,.,15,.,TRBJ1-1,CASGLASGSNTEAFF,TGTGCTAGTGGTTTGGCCTCCGGGTCGAACACTGAAGCTTTCTTT
TRBV2,.,14,TRBD1,TRBJ1-2,CASTLTGGGYGYTF,TGTGCCAGCACCCTGACAGGGGGCGGCTATGGCTACACCTTC
TRBV20-1,.,11,.,TRBJ1-4,CSVSGQEKLFF,TGCAGTGTATCCGGGCAGGAAAAACTGTTTTTT
TRBV7-8,.,12,.,TRBJ2-1,CASSLGIGEQFF,TGTGCCAGCAGCTTAGGGATTGGTGAGCAGTTCTTC
TRBV2,.,13,.,TRBJ1-4,CATHQTGSEKLFF,TGTGCCACCCACCAGACCGGAAGTGAAAAACTGTTTTTT
TRBV5-1,.,16,TRBD1,TRBJ1-2,CASSPNLGTVTKGYTF,TGCGCCAGCAGCCCCAATCTCGGGACAGTCACGAAAGGCTACACCTTC
TRBV19,.,13,TRBD1,TRBJ1-2,CASRDRGLYGYTF,TGTGCCAGCCGGGACAGGGGGCTATATGGCTACACCTTC
TRBV14,once,16,TRBD2,TRBJ2-7,CASSPLSGDPSYEQYF,TGTGCCAGCAGCCCCCTCAGCGGGGACCCCTCCTACGAGCAGTACTTC
TRBV12-3/TRBV12-4,.,12,TRBD1,TRBJ1-1,CASLDRARNAFF,TGTGCCAGTTTAGACAGGGCGCGTAATGCTTTCTTT
TRBV4-1,.,19,.,TRBJ1-2,CASSQPGRSRTSVNYGYTF,TGCGCCAGCAGCCAGCCGGGACGGTCCCGCACAAGTGTTAACTATGGCTACACCTTC
TRBV10-3,.,14,.,TRBJ2-5,CAISSATAQETQYF,TGTGCCATCAGCTCGGCGACAGCACAAGAGACCCAGTACTTC
TRBV5-4,.,12,TRBD1,TRBJ1-2,CASSPQGYGYTF,TGTGCCAGCAGCCCACAGGGGTATGGCTACACCTTC
TRBV5-5,.,16,.,TRBJ2-7,CASSFYNPGYVYEQYF,TGTGCCAGCAGCTTTTATAACCCGGGCTACGTCTACGAGCAGTACTTC
TRBV24-1,.,16,.,TRBJ2-1,CATSDPDPNKRNEQFF,TGTGCCACCAGTGACCCTGACCCCAACAAGCGCAATGAGCAGTTCTTC
TRBV4-1,.,16,TRBD1,TRBJ2-3,CASSPLGQGATDTQYF,TGCGCCAGCAGCCCATTGGGACAGGGAGCCACAGATACGCAGTATTTT
TRBV12-3/TRBV12-4,few,11,.,TRBJ1-1,CASKRGYYAFF,TGTGCCAGCAAACGGGGGTATTATGCTTTCTTT
TRBV19,.,12,.,TRBJ1-2,CASSMTVDGYTF,TGTGCCAGTAGTATGACGGTGGATGGCTACACCTTC
TRBV27,.,14,.,TRBJ1-1,CASSSHDPYTEAFF,TGTGCCAGCAGTTCCCACGACCCTTACACTGAAGCTTTCTTT
TRBV6-5,.,12,.,TRBJ2-2,CASRTITGELFF,TGTGCCAGCAGAACAATTACCGGGGAGCTGTTTTTT